This T cell receptor beta chain was found in a study of T cell changes during pregnancy in multiple sclerosis. The CDR3 runs to 13 residues. Germline-derived CDR1 and CDR2 are SEHNR and FQNEAQ (reference sequence). Trimming took off 4 bases at V and 7 bases at J, with 13 bases between the two ends. The assay was immunoSEQ multiplex PCR, and TCRdb's table has in-frame clones only and misses some. The sample has 50,000 or so clones, 80% to 95% seen once. The source of this sequence is a female donor with multiple sclerosis, enrolled in a pregnancy study. The sample consisted of CD4+ T cells from peripheral blood mononuclear cells, taken in the second trimester of pregnancy. The chain carries TRBV7-9 and TRBJ1-1; D remains ambiguous. The CDR3 nucleotides are TGTGCCAGCAGCTCCCGGGGTGGGCTTGAAGCTTTCTTT. As protein: CASSSRGGLEAFF.